One and the same sample provided the 27 T cell receptor beta chains below, sequenced in a study of T cell responses to AZD1222 COVID-19 vaccine. Here immunoSEQ multiplex PCR was the method, and the copy in TCRdb shows in-frame clones only, minus some. This table has about 110,000 clones, roughly 84% appearing once. The sequencing here drew on peripheral blood, taken on day 0 of AZD1222 vaccination. Receptor source: an adult in good health.

This chain joins TRBV19 and TRBJ1-1, with 10 bases identical to TRBD1. V was pared by 7 bases and J by 6 bases, with 5 bases of the junction left unmatched. Germline V gene data show CDR1 as LNHDA and CDR2 as SQIVND (reference sequence). The CDR3 has 13 amino acids. The CDR3, as DNA: TGTGCCAGTATTTTGACAGGGGGCTCTGAAGCTTTCTTT. This codes for CASILTGGSEAFF.

The chain joins TRBV29-1 to TRBJ2-5; D call uncertain. V shed 3 bases and J shed 1 base, with 15 bases lying between them. This CDR3 region has 15 residues. Germline CDR1 is SQVTM and CDR2 is ANQGSEA. In DNA form, the CDR3 reads TGCAGCGTTGACCCTAAAAACCCTCCCCAAGAGACCCAGTACTTC. Protein product: CSVDPKNPPQETQYF.

The rearrangement uses TRBV28 and TRBJ1-1; 8 bases are shared with TRBD1. Germline CDR1 reads MDHEN; CDR2 reads SYDVKM. The junction had 1 base not matched to a gene; V was cut back by 10 bases and J by 0 bases. This CDR3 has 12 amino acids. The DNA for the CDR3 is TGTGCCACAGGGGGCCTGAACACTGAAGCTTTCTTT. As protein: CATGGLNTEAFF.

The chain has TRBV6-2 or TRBV6-3 and TRBJ1-2; D not resolved. The CDR3 consists of 12 residues. The V and J ends lost 6 bases and 8 bases respectively, with 13 bases between them. Looked up from germline, CDR1 is MNHEY and CDR2 is SVGEGT. The DNA of the CDR3 is TGTGCCAGCAGCCCCTCTCTCTCGGGCTACACCTTC. It translates to CASSPSLSGYTF.

The chain has TRBV7-3 and TRBJ1-1; D is uncertain. The CDR3 is 16 residues long. V was cut by 4 bases and J by 0 bases, with 15 bases left in between. Per germline, CDR1 SGHTA and CDR2 FQGTGA. The DNA for the CDR3 is TGTGCCAGCAGCTCCCGCACTTACCAGATGAACACTGAAGCTTTCTTT. It codes for CASSSRTYQMNTEAFF.

This chain links TRBV19 with TRBJ1-6; a weak D match, TRBD1 (5 bases). Germline assignment: CDR1 LNHDA and CDR2 SQIVND (reference sequence). The CDR3 covers 17 residues. Trimming cost V 1 base and J 0 bases, with 10 bases left between them. Here the CDR3 reads CASSIVPGSSYNSPLHF. The CDR3, as DNA: TGTGCCAGTAGTATAGTCCCAGGGAGCTCCTATAATTCACCCCTCCACTTT.

V gene TRBV7-2 combines with J gene TRBJ1-4, with TRBD1 as a possible D gene (6 bases). This CDR3 region has 14 residues. The germline V gene encodes CDR1 SGHTA and CDR2 FQGNSA. Trimming shortened V by 5 bases and J by 8 bases, and 15 bases separated the two germline ends. The CDR3 sequence is CASSDNTGWEKLFF. The CDR3 nucleotides are TGTGCCAGCAGCGATAATACAGGGTGGGAAAAACTGTTTTTT.

The chain employs TRBV30 and TRBJ2-5; tentative D call: TRBD1 (6 bases). V shed 8 bases and J shed 5 bases, with 12 bases lying between them. From germline, CDR1 is GTSNPN and CDR2 SVGIG (reference sequence). The CDR3 is made up of 11 amino acids. CDR3 in DNA: TGTGCCGGGATAAGGGGGGAGACCCAGTACTTC. Its translation: CAGIRGETQYF.

The V call is TRBV7-2, the J call TRBJ1-2; D is ambiguous. From germline, CDR1 is SGHTA and CDR2 FQGNSA. There are 19 residues in the CDR3. V was pared by 2 bases and J by 1 base, with 23 bases between. This chain's CDR3 is CASSLNPPLGSSFNYGYTF. The CDR3, as DNA: TGTGCCAGCAGCTTAAATCCTCCCCTAGGAAGTTCTTTTAACTATGGCTACACCTTC.

J is TRBJ2-1 and V is TRBV27; tentative D call: TRBD1 (6 bases). Germline V gene data show CDR1 as MNHEY and CDR2 as SMNVEV (reference sequence). With 3 bases removed from V and 8 bases from J, the gap between germline ends came to 11 bases. The CDR3 covers 13 residues. CDR3 DNA: TGTGCCAGCAGTTTCTCTACAGGGCATGAGCAGTTCTTC. This sequence encodes CASSFSTGHEQFF.

V usage is TRBV29-1 and J usage is TRBJ1-5; 9 nucleotides line up with TRBD1. The CDR3 has 12 amino acids. V shed 5 bases and J 6 bases; nucleotides not matched to a gene: 2. Germline CDR1 reads SQVTM; CDR2 reads ANQGSEA. CDR3 in amino acids: CSVKQGAQPQHF. The CDR3 region has the DNA TGCAGCGTTAAACAGGGGGCTCAGCCCCAGCATTTT. Variable domain in full (rest from reference TRBV29-1 and TRBJ1-5): SAVISQKPSRDICQRGTSLTIQCQVDSQVTMMFWYRQQPGQSLTLIATANQGSEATYESGFVIDKFPISRPNLTFSTLTVSNMSPEDSSIYLCSVKQGAQPQHFGDGTRLSIL.

As to this clone: A read error may account for a junction end that differs from germline. CDR3 nucleotide sequence: TGTGCCAGCAGCCTCCCTCCGGACAGGGGATTC. It is translated as CASSLPPDRGF. The chain carries TRBV6-2 or TRBV6-3 and TRBJ2-7; 9 bases agree with TRBD1. The CDR3 runs 11 residues. In germline, CDR1 is MNHEY, CDR2 SVGEGT.

The genes are TRBV7-9 and TRBJ1-2; 7 nucleotides match TRBD1. V trimming: 6 bases; J trimming: 0 bases; junction bases outside the gene matches: 4. CDR1 and CDR2 (germline): SEHNR, FQNEAQ (reference sequence). The length of the CDR3 is 14 residues. CDR3 sequence (DNA): TGTGCCAGCAGGCAAGGGGGCCCTAACTATGGCTACACCTTC. Protein product: CASRQGGPNYGYTF.

The V and J genes are TRBV11-2 and TRBJ2-1; a weak D match, TRBD1 (6 bases). Trimming stripped 4 bases from V and 5 bases from J, with 21 bases between. CDR1 SGHAT and CDR2 FQNNGV come from the germline V gene. The CDR3 loop spans 17 amino acids. The CDR3 region has the DNA TGTGCCAGCAGCTCCCCCGGCACAGGGAGTTTCCACAATGAGCAGTTCTTC. It is translated as CASSSPGTGSFHNEQFF.

This chain links TRBV30 with TRBJ2-3; 7 nucleotides match TRBD2. The CDR3 is made up of 13 amino acids. Germline CDR1 GTSNPN, CDR2 SVGIG (reference sequence). V lost 2 bases, J lost 6 bases, and 5 bases stayed unmatched. CDR3 nucleotides: TGTGCCTGGAGTTCCTCCGGGGGGGATACGCAGTATTTT. It encodes CAWSSSGGDTQYF.

The chain is built from TRBV12-3 or TRBV12-4 and TRBJ1-1; D remains ambiguous. V shed 8 bases and J shed 1 base, with 11 bases lying between them. The CDR3 is made up of 13 amino acids. CDR3 DNA: TGTGCCAGCCAGCTGGGAGAGAACACTGAAGCTTTCTTT. Protein: CASQLGENTEAFF.

In its sample, this clone was seen once. V and J are TRBV15 and TRBJ2-7, with D uncertain. The germline V and J ends were trimmed by 0 bases and 3 bases, with 9 bases remaining between them. The germline V gene encodes CDR1 LNHNV and CDR2 YYDKDF (reference sequence). The CDR3 sequence is 14 residues long. Here the CDR3 reads CATSREGIGYEQYF. CDR3 bases: TGTGCCACCAGCAGAGAAGGGATCGGCTACGAGCAGTACTTC. Supplemented by reference TRBV15 and TRBJ2-7, the full variable domain reads DAMVIQNPRYQVTQFGKPVTLSCSQTLNHNVMYWYQQKSSQAPKLLFHYYDKDFNNEADTPDNFQSRRPNTSFCFLDIRSPGLGDTAMYLCATSREGIGYEQYFGPGTRLTVT.

This chain connects TRBV9 to TRBJ1-2, with 7 bases lining up with TRBD1. The V gene's germline CDR1 is SGDLS and CDR2 YYNGEE. The V segment lost 4 bases and the J segment 4 bases; nucleotides outside the gene matches: 10. This CDR3 comprises 15 residues. CDR3 sequence: CASSPTGGQLYGYTF. The CDR3 nucleotides read TGTGCCAGCAGCCCGACGGGGGGACAGCTCTATGGCTACACCTTC.

This chain links TRBV4-1 with TRBJ1-2; 7 bases line up with TRBD1. Germline V gene data show CDR1 as MGHRA and CDR2 as YSYEKL. J was trimmed by 7 bases and V by 1 base; bases with no gene match: 6. This CDR3 comprises 14 residues. The CDR3 loop is CASSQAGTAPGYTF. In nucleotides, the CDR3 is TGCGCCAGCAGCCAAGCCGGGACAGCACCTGGCTACACCTTC.

The chain combines TRBV11-3 with TRBJ1-1; D might be TRBD1 (5 bases). Germline CDR1 reads SGHNT; CDR2 reads YENEEA. The CDR3 is 19 amino acids. The V end was cut by 2 bases, the J end by 4 bases, with 26 bases between. The CDR3 spells CASSLIGAGTPRRGTEAFF. DNA for the CDR3: TGTGCCAGCAGCTTAATTGGGGCTGGGACTCCCCGGAGGGGCACTGAAGCTTTCTTT. Drawing the rest from reference TRBV11-3 and TRBJ1-1, the complete variable domain is EAGVVQSPRYKIIEKKQPVAFWCNPISGHNTLYWYLQNLGQGPELLIRYENEEAVDDSQLPKDRFSAERLKGVDSTLKIQPAELGDSAVYLCASSLIGAGTPRRGTEAFFGQGTRLTVV.

The chain carries TRBV9 and TRBJ1-2; 7 bases line up with TRBD1. The CDR3 spans 15 residues. Germline loops: CDR1 SGDLS, CDR2 YYNGEE. Trimming cost V 4 bases and J 4 bases; bases outside gene matches: 10. The CDR3 reads CASSSRQGRFYGYTF. The CDR3 region has the DNA TGTGCCAGCAGCTCCCGACAGGGAAGGTTCTATGGCTACACCTTC.

V usage is TRBV6-2 or TRBV6-3 and J usage is TRBJ2-5; perhaps TRBD2 as D (6 bases). The CDR3 loop spans 15 amino acids. Germline CDR1 is MNHEY and CDR2 is SVGEGT. Trimming cost V 5 bases and J 2 bases, with 15 bases left between them. The CDR3: CASSMGGPRQETQYF. CDR3 sequence (DNA): TGTGCCAGCAGTATGGGAGGACCCCGACAAGAGACCCAGTACTTC.

In its sample, this clone was seen once. V and J are TRBV14 and TRBJ2-1, with TRBD2 matching 9 bases. J lost 8 bases, V lost 2 bases, and 25 bases had no gene match. Looked up from germline, CDR1 is SGHDN and CDR2 is FVKESK. The CDR3 runs to 21 residues. In nucleotides, the CDR3 is TGTGCCAGCAGCCAACCCAGGGTTCCCCCGCGACTAGCGGCCGTCGTAGATGAGCAGTTCTTC. It is translated as CASSQPRVPPRLAAVVDEQFF. The full variable domain, with the rest looked up from reference TRBV14 and TRBJ2-1, is EAGVTQFPSHSVIEKGQTVTLRCDPISGHDNLYWYRRVMGKEIKFLLHFVKESKQDESGMPNNRFLAERTGGTYSTLKVQPAELEDSGVYFCASSQPRVPPRLAAVVDEQFFGPGTRLTVL.

This clone was counted once. The rearrangement joins TRBV18 to TRBJ1-6, with 9 bases fitting TRBD1. CDR3 length equals 16 residues. With V trimmed by 3 bases and J by 7 bases, 7 bases remained unmatched. Germline CDR1 is KGHSH and CDR2 is LQKENI. This CDR3 reads CASSPALGQGNSPLHF. The CDR3, as DNA: TGTGCCAGCTCACCCGCCCTCGGACAGGGGAATTCACCCCTCCACTTT.

This clone was observed once. The gene calls are TRBV11-2 and TRBJ2-2; D tentatively fits TRBD1 or TRBD2 (5 bases each). The CDR3 runs 19 residues. In germline, CDR1 is SGHAT, CDR2 FQNNGV. Between the trimmed V and J ends, which lost 1 base and 2 bases, there was a span of 20 bases. CDR3 protein: CASSLAFPGTSANTGELFF. CDR3 sequence (DNA): TGTGCCAGCAGCTTAGCATTCCCCGGGACGAGTGCAAACACCGGGGAGCTGTTTTTT.

The chain combines TRBV6-5 with TRBJ2-3; tentatively, D is TRBD1 (6 bases). Trimming cost V 6 bases and J 3 bases, with 16 bases left between them. Germline CDR1 reads MNHEY; CDR2 reads SVGAGI. CDR3 length equals 15 residues. The CDR3 nucleotides are TGTGCCAGCAGACCGGACTGGGACAATACAGATACGCAGTATTTT. It translates to CASRPDWDNTDTQYF.

The V gene is TRBV10-3, the J gene TRBJ1-2; D possibly corresponds to TRBD1 (5 bases). Germline V CDR1 and CDR2: ENHRY, SYGVKD. The CDR3 spans 15 residues. Trimming cost V 7 bases and J 6 bases, with 21 bases left between them. The CDR3 bases are TGTGCCATCAACGAGGCCGGGGGGTTCGAGGATGGCTACACCTTC. Its translation: CAINEAGGFEDGYTF.